The entry below gives a single T cell receptor beta chain sequence along with its context. The target antigen is unknown. The CDR3 covers 13 residues. V lost 0 bases and J 1 base, leaving 4 bases between the germline ends. CDR1 LNHNV and CDR2 YYDKDF come from the germline V gene (reference sequence). This entry comes from a study of vaccination and CD4 T cells after COVID-19. In the study overall: Investigators stimulated cells with overlapping spike peptides drawn from SARS-CoV-2, HCoV-NL63, HCoV-OC43 and HCoV-229E.

Sample treatment: roughly nine-day PBMC culture with coronavirus spike peptide pools or control peptides (ViraFEST assay). Once obtained from cultured CD4+ T cells, the DNA was sequenced using the Oncomine TCR Beta short-read assay. TCRdb processed the PCR reads anew with MiXCR; each CDR3 protein has one entry. Of over 12,000 distinct CDR3 sequences in the sample, under 75% are singletons; the top ten hold roughly a fifth. Sequencing input: CD4+ T cells from blood, cultured in vitro. The chain carries TRBV15 and TRBJ2-7; D uncertain. This sequence originates from a human donor who had recovered from COVID-19. CDR3 protein: CATSRDPSYEQYF. DNA for the CDR3: TGTGCCACCAGCAGAGATCCGTCCTACGAGCAGTACTTC.